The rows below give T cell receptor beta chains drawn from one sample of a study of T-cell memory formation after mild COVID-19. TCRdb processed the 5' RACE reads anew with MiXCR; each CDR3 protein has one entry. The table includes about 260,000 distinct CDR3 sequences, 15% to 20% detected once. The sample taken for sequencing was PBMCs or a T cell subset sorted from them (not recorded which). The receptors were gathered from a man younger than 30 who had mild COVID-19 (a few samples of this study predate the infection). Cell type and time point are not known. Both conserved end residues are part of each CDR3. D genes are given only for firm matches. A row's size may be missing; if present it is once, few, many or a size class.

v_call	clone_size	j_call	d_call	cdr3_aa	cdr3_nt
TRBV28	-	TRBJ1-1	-	CASSPRVGFSEAFF	TGTGCCAGCAGTCCCAGGGTCGGTTTCTCTGAAGCTTTCTTT
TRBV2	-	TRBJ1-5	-	CASSEDRDGQPQHF	TGTGCCAGCAGTGAAGACAGGGACGGACAGCCCCAGCATTTT
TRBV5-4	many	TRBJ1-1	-	CASSHGGKAEAFF	TGTGCCAGCAGCCACGGGGGGAAGGCTGAAGCTTTCTTT
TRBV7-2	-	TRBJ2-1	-	CASSLSWVIPYNEQFF	TGTGCCAGCAGCTTATCGTGGGTGATCCCCTACAATGAGCAGTTCTTC
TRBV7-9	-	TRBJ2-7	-	CASSPVVVPWEQYF	TGTGCCAGCAGCCCAGTTGTGGTCCCTTGGGAGCAGTACTTC
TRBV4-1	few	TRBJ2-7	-	CASSQPGVLNEQYF	TGCGCCAGCAGCCAACCCGGGGTGCTAAACGAGCAGTACTTC
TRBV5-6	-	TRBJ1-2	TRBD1	CASTESRGGYGYTF	TGTGCCAGTACCGAGAGCAGGGGGGGCTATGGCTACACCTTC
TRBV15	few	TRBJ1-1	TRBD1	CATSMTGLNTEAFF	TGTGCCACCAGCATGACAGGGTTGAACACTGAAGCTTTCTTT
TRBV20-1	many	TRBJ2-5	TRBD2	CSARGTSGSQETQYF	TGCAGTGCTAGAGGGACTAGCGGTTCACAAGAGACCCAGTACTTC
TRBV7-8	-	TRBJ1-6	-	CASSLIVGQRSPLHF	TGTGCCAGCAGCTTAATCGTAGGACAGCGATCACCCCTCCACTTT
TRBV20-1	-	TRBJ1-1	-	CSASRTTGNTEAFF	TGCAGTGCTAGTCGAACGACAGGGAACACTGAAGCTTTCTTT
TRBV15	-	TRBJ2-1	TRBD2	CATSTLDLRGGWNEQFF	TGTGCCACCAGCACCTTGGATTTGCGGGGGGGTTGGAATGAGCAGTTCTTC
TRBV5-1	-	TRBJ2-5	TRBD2	CASSRRTSGGTQETQYF	TGCGCCAGCAGCCGCCGGACTAGCGGGGGGACTCAAGAGACCCAGTACTTC
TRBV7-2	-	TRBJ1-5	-	CASSNRVSGTQHF	TGTGCCAGCAGCAACAGGGTTTCGGGGACCCAGCATTTT
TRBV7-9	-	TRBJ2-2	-	CASSFPRPTLYDTGELFF	TGTGCCAGCAGCTTCCCTAGACCGACCCTCTATGACACCGGGGAGCTGTTTTTT
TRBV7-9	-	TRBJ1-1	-	CASSFWDRTEAFF	TGTGCCAGCAGCTTTTGGGATCGCACTGAAGCTTTCTTT
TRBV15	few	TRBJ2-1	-	CATSSAGGLSNEQFF	TGTGCCACCAGCAGCGCAGGGGGGTTAAGCAATGAGCAGTTCTTC
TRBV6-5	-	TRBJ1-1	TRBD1	CASSSGGTTEAFF	TGTGCCAGCAGCTCAGGGGGTACAACTGAAGCTTTCTTT
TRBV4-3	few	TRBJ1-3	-	CASSQEAGAKGNTIYF	TGCGCCAGCAGCCAAGAAGCAGGGGCGAAGGGAAACACCATATATTTT
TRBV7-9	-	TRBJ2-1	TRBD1	CASSFGQGPSKFF	TGTGCCAGCAGCTTTGGACAGGGGCCTTCCAAGTTCTTC
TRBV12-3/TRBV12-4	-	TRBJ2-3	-	CASSRQPTGSGDTQYF	TGTGCCAGCAGCCGCCAACCAACAGGGTCGGGAGATACGCAGTATTTT
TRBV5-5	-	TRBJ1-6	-	CASSFEAANSPLHF	TGTGCCAGCAGCTTCGAGGCTGCCAATTCACCCCTCCACTTT
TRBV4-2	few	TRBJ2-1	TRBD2	CASSQGGAGGDNEQFF	TGTGCCAGCAGCCAGGGCGGAGCGGGGGGGGACAATGAGCAGTTCTTC
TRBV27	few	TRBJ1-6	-	CASGWESSYNSPLHF	TGTGCCAGCGGGTGGGAGTCCTCCTATAATTCACCCCTCCACTTT
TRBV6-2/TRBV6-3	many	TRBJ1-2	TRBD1	CASSLMGQSYGYTF	TGTGCCAGCAGTTTGATGGGACAGAGCTATGGCTACACCTTC
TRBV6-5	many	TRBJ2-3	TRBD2	CASSGPGTKSGTDTQYF	TGTGCCAGCAGTGGACCCGGGACTAAGTCGGGCACAGATACGCAGTATTTT
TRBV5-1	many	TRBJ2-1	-	CASSLAPYNEQFF	TGCGCCAGCAGCTTGGCTCCCTACAATGAGCAGTTCTTC
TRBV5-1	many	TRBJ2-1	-	CASSLGGNSYNEQFF	TGCGCCAGCAGCTTGGGGGGGAACTCCTACAATGAGCAGTTCTTC
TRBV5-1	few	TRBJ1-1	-	CASSLRPQGENTEAFF	TGCGCCAGCAGCTTGAGGCCCCAGGGTGAGAACACTGAAGCTTTCTTT
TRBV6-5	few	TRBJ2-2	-	CASSQRGFSNTGELFF	TGTGCCAGCAGTCAGAGGGGCTTTTCGAACACCGGGGAGCTGTTTTTT
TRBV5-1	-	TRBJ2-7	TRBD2	CASSTSGGYVEQYF	TGCGCCAGCAGCACAAGCGGGGGGTACGTCGAGCAGTACTTC
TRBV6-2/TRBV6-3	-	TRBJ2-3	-	CASNNRMGDTQYF	TGTGCCAGCAACAATAGAATGGGAGATACGCAGTATTTT
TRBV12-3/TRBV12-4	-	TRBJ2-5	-	CASSLARKETQYF	TGTGCCAGCAGTTTAGCCCGCAAGGAGACCCAGTACTTC
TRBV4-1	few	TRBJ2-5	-	CASSQAGDSRAETQYF	TGCGCCAGCAGCCAAGCCGGAGACAGCCGCGCTGAGACCCAGTACTTC
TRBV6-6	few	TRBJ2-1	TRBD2	CASSWAMLAGRNEQFF	TGTGCCAGCAGTTGGGCGATGCTAGCGGGGCGAAATGAGCAGTTCTTC
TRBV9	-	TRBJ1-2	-	CASSVGSGGYGYTF	TGTGCCAGCAGCGTAGGCTCGGGCGGATATGGCTACACCTTC
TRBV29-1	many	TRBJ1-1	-	CSSLGVPLGVDTEAFF	TGCAGCTCATTAGGGGTCCCTTTGGGGGTGGACACTGAAGCTTTCTTT
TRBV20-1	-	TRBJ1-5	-	CSARGGDYSNQPQHF	TGCAGTGCGAGGGGGGGGGATTATAGCAATCAGCCCCAGCATTTT
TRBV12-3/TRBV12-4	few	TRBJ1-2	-	CASSGRRIYGYTF	TGTGCCAGCAGTGGACGCAGGATCTATGGCTACACCTTC
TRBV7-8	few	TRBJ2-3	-	CASSPSGTSSWTDTQYF	TGTGCCAGCAGCCCGTCGGGTACTAGCTCCTGGACAGATACGCAGTATTTT
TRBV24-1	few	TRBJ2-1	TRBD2	CATSDFTGGRNEQFF	TGTGCCACCAGTGATTTTACGGGGGGGCGCAATGAGCAGTTCTTC
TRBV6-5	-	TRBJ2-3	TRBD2	CASSYVRGGPTDTQYF	TGTGCCAGCAGTTACGTGCGGGGGGGCCCAACAGATACGCAGTATTTT
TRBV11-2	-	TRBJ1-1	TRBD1	CASSWTGPNTEAFF	TGTGCCAGCAGCTGGACAGGGCCGAACACTGAAGCTTTCTTT
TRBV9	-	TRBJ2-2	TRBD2	CASSVAGSGGLNTVELFF	TGTGCCAGCAGCGTAGCGGGTAGCGGGGGCCTGAACACCGTGGAGCTGTTTTTT
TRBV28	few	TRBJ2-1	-	CASMGVEWHNEQFF	TGTGCCAGCATGGGGGTCGAATGGCACAATGAGCAGTTCTTC
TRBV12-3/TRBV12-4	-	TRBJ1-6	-	CASSQGPGSYNSPLHF	TGTGCCAGCAGCCAGGGGCCCGGCTCCTATAATTCACCCCTCCACTTT
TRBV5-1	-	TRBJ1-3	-	CASSSPEGGNTIYF	TGCGCCAGCAGCTCGCCCGAAGGTGGAAACACCATATATTTT
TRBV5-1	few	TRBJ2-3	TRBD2	CASSFQPAGGPDTQYF	TGCGCCAGCAGCTTCCAGCCAGCGGGGGGGCCAGATACGCAGTATTTT
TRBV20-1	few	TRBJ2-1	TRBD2	CSARVSGGFNEQFF	TGCAGTGCTAGAGTTAGCGGGGGATTCAATGAGCAGTTCTTC
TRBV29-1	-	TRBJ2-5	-	CSVVRPGHGMAQYF	TGCAGCGTCGTCAGGCCAGGGCACGGGATGGCCCAGTACTTC
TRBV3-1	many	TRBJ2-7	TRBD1	CASSPDRSYEQYF	TGTGCCAGCAGCCCGGACAGGTCCTACGAGCAGTACTTC
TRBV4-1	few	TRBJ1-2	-	CASSQAGARNGYTF	TGCGCCAGCAGCCAAGCCGGGGCGCGTAATGGCTACACCTTC
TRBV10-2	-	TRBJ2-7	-	CASSESWGYEQYF	TGCGCCAGCAGTGAATCCTGGGGCTACGAGCAGTACTTC